This TCR beta chain is from a study of cytomegalovirus exposure and HLA in healthy donors. In the study overall: Around four fifths of 300 to 450 genotyped donors fell in the Caucasian-associated ancestry cluster. Study-wide points: CMV serostatus was the sole immune exposure data available. Donors were assumed by presence/absence analyses to have roughly uniform sequencing depth.

Regarding donors, all were healthy bone marrow donors. Concerning this clone: Its specificity is unknown.

There are 16 residues in the CDR3. V was cut by 2 bases and J by 2 bases, with 15 bases left in between. Germline assignment: CDR1 SGHTA and CDR2 FQGNSA. 13 Jbeta primers and 60 Vbeta primers were used for the PCR. Assay used: immunoSEQ multiplex PCR; TCRdb lists only in-frame clones, some missing. The sample yields about 80,000 clones, roughly 75% seen once. Sequencing was performed on PBMCs. This TCR derives from a woman in her thirties or forties in good health and CMV-seronegative. The chain employs TRBV7-2 and TRBJ1-1, with a tentative D call TRBD1 (6 bases). Here the CDR3 reads CASSLNGGASNTEAFF. The CDR3 region has the DNA TGTGCCAGCAGCTTAAATGGGGGCGCGTCTAACACTGAAGCTTTCTTT.